This T cell receptor beta chain was captured in a study of patients with pleural tuberculosis. TCRdb fed the reads into MiXCR, producing one record per CDR3 protein. This sample yields nearly 30,000 distinct CDR3 sequences, of which roughly 18% are seen a single time; 3.5% to 4.5% belongs to the top ten. The germline gives CDR1 LNHDA, CDR2 SQIVND (reference sequence). V was cut by 10 bases and J by 3 bases, with 20 bases left in between. The CDR3 extends over 15 amino acids. The chain combines TRBV19 with TRBJ2-3; D is perhaps TRBD2 (5 bases). Sequenced input: peripheral blood. This clonotype originated in a human donor with pleural tuberculosis. The CDR3 region is CAISLRRERTDTQYF. The CDR3 DNA follows: TGTGCCATTAGCCTCCGTAGGGAGAGGACAGATACGCAGTATTTT.